This record looks at one T cell receptor beta chain sequence and its context. Sequenced by immunoSEQ multiplex PCR; TCRdb stores in-frame clones only, minus some. Counted here are around 70,000 clones, approximately 94% occurring once; the ten biggest clones make up under 3.5%. Trimming pared 0 bases from V and 6 bases from J, leaving 5 bases between. The CDR3 runs to 13 residues. In germline, CDR1 is SEHNR, CDR2 FQNEAQ (reference sequence). The sample comes from a study of control samples from healthy donors and cancer patients. This rearrangement joins TRBV7-9 to TRBJ2-2, with D unresolved. Sequencing input: blood. The clonotype was recovered from a woman aged 30 to 39 in good health. CDR3 coding DNA: TGTGCCAGCAGCTTAGCGAAATCCGGGGAGCTGTTTTTT. Translated, it gives CASSLAKSGELFF.